The following is a TCR beta chain sequence with its context. The CDR3 is made up of 13 amino acids. From germline, CDR1 is MNHNY and CDR2 SVGAGI (reference sequence). Trimming stripped 5 bases from V and 8 bases from J, with 15 bases between. The data originate from a study of OX40 agonist ivuxolimab in advanced cancers. Generated by immunoSEQ multiplex PCR, the TCRdb table keeps only in-frame clones and is missing some. The sample records around 25,000 clones, 75% to 90% being singletons. The chain carries TRBV6-6 and TRBJ1-2, with D perhaps matching TRBD1 (5 bases). The clonotype comes from an adult with an advanced solid tumor such as melanoma, head and neck, liver or kidney cancer. Sequenced here: CD4+ or CD8+ T cells sorted from blood, sampled in a trial of the OX40 agonist ivuxolimab. CDR3: CASSHGTDIGYTF. The CDR3 bases are TGTGCCAGCAGTCACGGGACGGACATCGGCTACACCTTC.